These T cell receptor beta chains were read from a single sample in a study of radiation and T cells in renal cell carcinoma. Using immunoSEQ multiplex PCR, the repertoire was profiled, and TCRdb retains in-frame clones only, with some absent. Of roughly 64,000 clones listed, around 80% were seen once; the top ten hold about 6.4%. This sample comprised blood, obtained from a patient whose treatment included radiotherapy and nephrectomy. The receptors were sampled from a man aged 60 to 75 with renal cell carcinoma. Each CDR3 is given with its conserved first and last residue. D genes are given only for firm matches. Where a row states a size, it is once, few, many or the class of an expanded clone; other rows omit it.

>TRBV7-2|few|-|TRBJ2-2
TGTGCCAGCAGCCCCCCCGGGACGGGAGTTCTCGGGGAGCTGTTTTTT
CASSPPGTGVLGELFF
>TRBV25-1|-|-|TRBJ1-3
TGTGCCAGCAGTGAATGGGGACACGGGGAGCGCGGAAACACCATATATTTT
CASSEWGHGERGNTIYF
>TRBV7-2|-|TRBD2|TRBJ2-3
TGTGCCAGCAGCTCTAGCGGGAGAACAGATACGCAGTATTTT
CASSSSGRTDTQYF
>TRBV4-1|-|-|TRBJ2-2
TGCGCCAGCAGCCCAGACCTGAACACCGGGGAGCTGTTTTTT
CASSPDLNTGELFF
>TRBV25-1|-|-|TRBJ1-1
TGTGCCAGCAGTGGTCAAGGGTTGAACACTGAAGCTTTCTTT
CASSGQGLNTEAFF
>TRBV27|once|TRBD2|TRBJ2-2
TGTGCCAGCAGTTTTCGGGCCCTAGCGGGAGATACCGGGGAGCTGTTTTTT
CASSFRALAGDTGELFF
>TRBV6-6|-|TRBD1|TRBJ1-2
TGTGCCAGCAGTTACCCCGGACAGGCGTCGGGCTACACCTTC
CASSYPGQASGYTF
>TRBV29-1|-|-|TRBJ1-5
TGCAGCGTGGCAGACACCGGGGAGGCAGGCCTAAATCAGCCCCAGCATTTT
CSVADTGEAGLNQPQHF
>TRBV18|-|-|TRBJ1-1
TGTGCCAGCTCACTGGACAGAACGAACACTGAAGCTTTCTTT
CASSLDRTNTEAFF
>TRBV6-5|-|-|TRBJ1-5
TGTGCCAGCAGTTACTCGTACAGAAGCAATCAGCCCCAGCATTTT
CASSYSYRSNQPQHF
>TRBV19|-|-|TRBJ2-1
TGTGCCAGTAGTATAGAGAGCTCCTACAATGAGCAGTTCTTC
CASSIESSYNEQFF
>TRBV4-3|-|-|TRBJ2-3
TGCGCCAGCAGCCAAGTAAGAGGGCGGAGTACGCAGTATTTT
CASSQVRGRSTQYF
>TRBV11-3|-|-|TRBJ1-1
TGTGCCAGCAGCTGGGGGGCAGGGACTGAAGCTTTCTTT
CASSWGAGTEAFF
>TRBV2|-|-|TRBJ2-3
TGTGCCAGCAGTGAAGATGGAAATACGCAGTATTTT
CASSEDGNTQYF
>TRBV27|once|-|TRBJ2-1
TGTGCCAGCAGCTTATTGCGGGATGAGCAGTTCTTC
CASSLLRDEQFF
>TRBV30|-|-|TRBJ1-6
TGTGCCTACTTAATAGGGCTTCTAAATTCACCCCTCCACTTT
CAYLIGLLNSPLHF
>TRBV27|medium-sized|-|TRBJ1-4
TGTGCCAGCAGCTGGGGGGCGAGTGAAAAACTGTTTTTT
CASSWGASEKLFF
>TRBV5-8|-|-|TRBJ2-1
TGTGCCAGCAGAACAGGGCGGACCCTAAGGAATGAGCAGTTCTTC
CASRTGRTLRNEQFF
>TRBV9|-|TRBD2|TRBJ2-3
TGTGCCAGCAGCGTAGGCAGCGGGAGCCCTAGCACAGATACGCAGTATTTT
CASSVGSGSPSTDTQYF
>TRBV7-6|-|TRBD1|TRBJ1-6
TGTGCCAGCAGCCTCCGACAGGGGGATAATTCACCCCTCCACTTT
CASSLRQGDNSPLHF
>TRBV7-9|once|-|TRBJ2-5
TGTGCCAGCAGCGTCGGACAACCGGGTAGACAAGAGACCCAGTACTTC
CASSVGQPGRQETQYF
>TRBV6-1|-|-|TRBJ2-7
TGTGCCACGCAAGAGGGGGGATATCTCTCCTACGAGCAGTACTTC
CATQEGGYLSYEQYF
>TRBV18|-|-|TRBJ2-5
TGTGCCAGCTCACAACGCGGGGTGGCGGAGACCCAGTACTTC
CASSQRGVAETQYF
>TRBV7-6|-|TRBD1|TRBJ2-7
TGTGCCAGCAGCTTAAAGGGGCCGGCTGGACCAGACAGGGGGTACTACGAGCAGTACTTC
CASSLKGPAGPDRGYYEQYF
>TRBV19|-|-|TRBJ1-2
TGTGCCAGTAGTCGACAAGGTTCACACTATGGCTACACCTTC
CASSRQGSHYGYTF
>TRBV6-1|-|-|TRBJ2-3
TGTGCCAGCACCTCCCCCGGCCCGCCGGCAGATACGCAGTATTTT
CASTSPGPPADTQYF
>TRBV2|-|-|TRBJ2-5
TGTGCCAGCAGTTCAGGGGGGTCAAGAGAGACCCAGTACTTC
CASSSGGSRETQYF
>TRBV6-5|-|TRBD2|TRBJ2-7
TGTGCCAGCAAAACTAGCGGGACCTACGAGCAGTACTTC
CASKTSGTYEQYF
>TRBV5-1|-|TRBD1|TRBJ1-5
TGCGCCAGCAGCGCCGGGACAGGGAATCAGCCCCAGCATTTT
CASSAGTGNQPQHF
>TRBV5-1|-|-|TRBJ1-3
TGCGCCAGCAGCTTGTTGGCAGGTTCGGTCGGAAACACCATATATTTT
CASSLLAGSVGNTIYF
>TRBV6-1|-|-|TRBJ1-4
TGTGCCAGCAGTGAACTGTTACAGGCTAATGAAAAACTGTTTTTT
CASSELLQANEKLFF
>TRBV25-1|once|-|TRBJ2-5
TGTGCCAGCAGTGATTGGGAGGTAGAGACCCAGTACTTC
CASSDWEVETQYF
>TRBV5-1|-|-|TRBJ1-4
TGCGCCAGCAGCACAGGTGTAACTAATGAAAAACTGTTTTTT
CASSTGVTNEKLFF
>TRBV6-4|-|-|TRBJ2-2
TGTGCCAGCAGTGAAGGGTTAGGAGATTACACCGGGGAGCTGTTTTTT
CASSEGLGDYTGELFF
>TRBV5-1|-|-|TRBJ1-1
TGCGCCAGCAGCTTGGAACTTCAGGCTGAAGCTTTCTTT
CASSLELQAEAFF
>TRBV10-3|few|-|TRBJ1-1
TGTGCCATCAGTGAAAGGGGTACAGACACTGAAGCTTTCTTT
CAISERGTDTEAFF
>TRBV4-1|-|-|TRBJ2-1
TGCGCCAGCAGCCCCAGGTGGGGGGCTGACAATGAGCAGTTCTTC
CASSPRWGADNEQFF